A selection of T cell receptor beta chains follows, all from one sample in a study of cytomegalovirus exposure and HLA in healthy donors. Some clones are missing from TCRdb's copy, which holds only in-frame ones; the method was immunoSEQ multiplex PCR. The profile shows about 160,000 clones, just under 90% of them singletons. The sample consisted of PBMCs. Source of these receptors: a young woman in good health and CMV-seropositive. Both conserved end residues are part of each CDR3. Fields, in order: J gene, V gene, CDR3 protein.

TRBJ2-5,TRBV7-9,CASSSLPVAGPGKETQYF
TRBJ2-7,TRBV30,CAWRRGAAYEQYF
TRBJ2-1,TRBV5-1,CASSLTTGSVFVQFF
TRBJ2-3,TRBV6-5,CASREGVEDTQYF
TRBJ2-1,TRBV7-9,CASSLTGQKHNEQFF
TRBJ2-3,TRBV15,CATSGSRRPTDTQYF
TRBJ2-1,TRBV30,CAFDYPSEQFF
TRBJ2-1,TRBV11-2,CASSPPGQGINEQFF
TRBJ2-2,TRBV29-1,CSVLPSLNTGELFF
TRBJ1-2,TRBV2,CASSTDKAGYTF
TRBJ2-2,TRBV19,CASSSSGDNTGELFF
TRBJ2-1,TRBV13,CASSRLAGYNEQFF
TRBJ1-1,TRBV30,CAWSQGDTEAFF
TRBJ2-2,TRBV7-9,CASSATRDRGPNTGELFF
TRBJ2-7,TRBV7-6,CASSFTGSSYEQYF
TRBJ2-7,TRBV28,CASSFAGTATYEQYF
TRBJ1-3,TRBV2,CASHRGRGNTIYF
TRBJ2-5,TRBV6-1,CATDRGHQETQYF
TRBJ1-2,TRBV19,CASSILAGLGYGYTF
TRBJ1-1,TRBV6-5,CASSDTEAFF
TRBJ2-7,TRBV6-1,CASSELREYEQYF
TRBJ2-7,TRBV19,CASSRASGSSYEQYF
TRBJ1-4,TRBV5-1,CASSLTATNEKLFF
TRBJ2-1,TRBV19,CASSIMGGLAGDNEQFF
TRBJ2-7,TRBV4-2,CASSGDTNYEQYF
TRBJ2-5,TRBV6-5,CASRGLAGGEETQYF
TRBJ2-1,TRBV5-6,CASSPRDREFNEQFF
TRBJ1-1,TRBV18,CASSTGQDTEAFF
TRBJ2-7,TRBV19,CASSILLANSYEQYF
TRBJ1-4,TRBV6-5,CASSYSPQGGNEKLFF
TRBJ2-5,TRBV4-3,CASSQALRGAGETQYF
TRBJ2-7,TRBV7-2,CASSWDRGWYEQYF
TRBJ2-2,TRBV1,CTTRWAGEAGELFF
TRBJ1-1,TRBV9,CASSEMTGNTEAFF
TRBJ2-1,TRBV11-3,CASSLGTSLRGSNEQFF
TRBJ2-3,TRBV6-4,CASSDGQVDTQYF
TRBJ2-7,TRBV20-1,CSASYGYEQYF
TRBJ1-5,TRBV2,CASSAGQGRQPQHF
TRBJ2-7,TRBV6-5,CASSRSGQGYEQYF
TRBJ2-1,TRBV7-8,CASSLARAGGRNEQFF